This T cell receptor beta chain was identified during a study of patients and donors after allogeneic stem cell transplantation. TCRdb redid the calling of the RT-PCR reads with MiXCR, one entry per CDR3 protein. The sample shows 410,000 or so distinct CDR3 sequences, more than 15% of them seen only once. The germline gives CDR1 GTSNPN, CDR2 SVGIG (reference sequence). V shed 2 bases and J shed 0 bases, with 8 bases lying between them. The CDR3 spans 14 residues. This chain uses TRBV30 with TRBJ1-3; D not certain. The sequenced sample was blood, either unsorted or a sorted T cell fraction (not recorded which). The clonotype was recovered from a human donor who was either an allogeneic HSCT recipient or a stem cell or donor lymphocyte infusion donor (not recorded which). It is not recorded whose cells these are; they may come from a transplant donor. Here the CDR3 reads CAWSKTHSGNTIYF. CDR3 DNA: TGTGCCTGGAGTAAGACCCACTCTGGAAACACCATATATTTT.